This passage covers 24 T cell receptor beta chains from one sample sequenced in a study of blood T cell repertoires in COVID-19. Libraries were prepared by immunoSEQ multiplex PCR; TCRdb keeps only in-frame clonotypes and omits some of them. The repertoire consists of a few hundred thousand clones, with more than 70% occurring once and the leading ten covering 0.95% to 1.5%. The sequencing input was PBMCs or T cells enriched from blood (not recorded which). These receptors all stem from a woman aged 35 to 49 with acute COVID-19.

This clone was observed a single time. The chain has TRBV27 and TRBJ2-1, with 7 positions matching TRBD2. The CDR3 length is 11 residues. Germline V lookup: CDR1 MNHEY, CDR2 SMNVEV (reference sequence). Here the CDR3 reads CVSSGGNEQFF. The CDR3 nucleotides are TGTGTTTCGTCGGGGGGCAATGAGCAGTTCTTC.

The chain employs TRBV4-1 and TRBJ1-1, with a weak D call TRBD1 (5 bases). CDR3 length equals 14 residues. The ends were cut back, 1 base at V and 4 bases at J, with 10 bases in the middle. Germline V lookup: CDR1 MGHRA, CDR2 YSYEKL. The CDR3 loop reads CASSQVPGGTEAFF. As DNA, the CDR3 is TGCGCCAGCAGCCAAGTTCCCGGGGGCACTGAAGCTTTCTTT.

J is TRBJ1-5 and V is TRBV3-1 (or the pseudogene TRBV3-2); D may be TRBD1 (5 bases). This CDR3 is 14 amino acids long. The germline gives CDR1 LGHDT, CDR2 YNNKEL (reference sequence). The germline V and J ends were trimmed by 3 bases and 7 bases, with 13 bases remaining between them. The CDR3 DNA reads TGTGCCAGCAGCCAGGGAGGGAGGGACCAGCCCCAGCATTTT. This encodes CASSQGGRDQPQHF.

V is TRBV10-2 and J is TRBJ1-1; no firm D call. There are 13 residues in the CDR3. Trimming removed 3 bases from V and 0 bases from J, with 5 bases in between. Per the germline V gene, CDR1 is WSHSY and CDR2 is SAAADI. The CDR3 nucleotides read TGCGCCAGCAGTGAAAGCATGAACACTGAAGCTTTCTTT. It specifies CASSESMNTEAFF.

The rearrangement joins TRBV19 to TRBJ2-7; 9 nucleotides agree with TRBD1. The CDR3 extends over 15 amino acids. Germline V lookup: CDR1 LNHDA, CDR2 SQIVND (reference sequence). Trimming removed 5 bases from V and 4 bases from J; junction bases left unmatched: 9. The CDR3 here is CASSPGQGSKYEQYF. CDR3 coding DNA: TGTGCCAGTAGTCCCGGACAGGGGAGTAAGTACGAGCAGTACTTC.

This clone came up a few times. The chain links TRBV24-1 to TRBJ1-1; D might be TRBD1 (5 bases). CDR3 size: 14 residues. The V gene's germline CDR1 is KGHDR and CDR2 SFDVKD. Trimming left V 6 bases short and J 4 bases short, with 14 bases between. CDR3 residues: CATSFAGPTTEAFF. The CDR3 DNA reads TGTGCCACCAGTTTTGCAGGGCCTACCACTGAAGCTTTCTTT.

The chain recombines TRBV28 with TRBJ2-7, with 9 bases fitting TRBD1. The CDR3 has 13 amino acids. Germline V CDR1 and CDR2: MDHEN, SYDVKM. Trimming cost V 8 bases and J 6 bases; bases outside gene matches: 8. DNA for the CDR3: TGTGCCAGCGGACAGGGGTTGGTCTCCGAGCAGTACTTC. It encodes CASGQGLVSEQYF.

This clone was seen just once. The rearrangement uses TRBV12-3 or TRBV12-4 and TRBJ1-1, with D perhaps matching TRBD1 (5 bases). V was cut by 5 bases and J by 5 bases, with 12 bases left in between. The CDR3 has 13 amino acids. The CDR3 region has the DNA TGTGCCAGCAGTGACTGGGGGACTACTGAAGCTTTCTTT. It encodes CASSDWGTTEAFF.

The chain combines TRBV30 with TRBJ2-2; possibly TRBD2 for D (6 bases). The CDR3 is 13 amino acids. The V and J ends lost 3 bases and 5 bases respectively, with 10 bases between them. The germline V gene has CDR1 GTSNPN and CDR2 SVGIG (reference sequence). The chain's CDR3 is CAWSYGGTGELFF. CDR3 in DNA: TGTGCCTGGAGCTACGGAGGGACCGGGGAGCTGTTTTTT.

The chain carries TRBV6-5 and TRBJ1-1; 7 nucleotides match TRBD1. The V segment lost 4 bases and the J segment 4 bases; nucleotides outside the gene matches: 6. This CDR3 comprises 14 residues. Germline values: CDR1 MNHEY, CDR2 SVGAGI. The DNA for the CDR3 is TGTGCCAGCAGTTTATCGACAGGGCGCACTGAAGCTTTCTTT. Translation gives CASSLSTGRTEAFF.

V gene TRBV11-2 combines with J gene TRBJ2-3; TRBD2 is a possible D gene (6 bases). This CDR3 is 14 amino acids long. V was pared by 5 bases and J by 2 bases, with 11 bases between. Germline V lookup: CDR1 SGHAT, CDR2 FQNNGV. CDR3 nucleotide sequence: TGTGCCAGCAGCCGGGGGACCTACACAGATACGCAGTATTTT. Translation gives CASSRGTYTDTQYF.

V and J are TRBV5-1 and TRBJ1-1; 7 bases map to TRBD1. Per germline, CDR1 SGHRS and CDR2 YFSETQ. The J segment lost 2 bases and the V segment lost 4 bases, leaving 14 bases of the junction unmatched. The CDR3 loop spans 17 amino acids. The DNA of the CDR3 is TGCGCCAGCAGCCCACCCGAAACAGGGGTGGCCAACACTGAAGCTTTCTTT. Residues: CASSPPETGVANTEAFF.

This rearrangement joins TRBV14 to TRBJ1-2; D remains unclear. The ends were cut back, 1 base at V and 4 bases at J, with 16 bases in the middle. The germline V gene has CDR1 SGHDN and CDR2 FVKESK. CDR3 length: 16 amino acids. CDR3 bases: TGTGCCAGCAGCCAAGGGAGAGCAGAAGTAATCTATGGCTACACCTTC. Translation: CASSQGRAEVIYGYTF. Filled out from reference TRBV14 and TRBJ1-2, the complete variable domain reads EAGVTQFPSHSVIEKGQTVTLRCDPISGHDNLYWYRRVMGKEIKFLLHFVKESKQDESGMPNNRFLAERTGGTYSTLKVQPAELEDSGVYFCASSQGRAEVIYGYTFGSGTRLTVV.

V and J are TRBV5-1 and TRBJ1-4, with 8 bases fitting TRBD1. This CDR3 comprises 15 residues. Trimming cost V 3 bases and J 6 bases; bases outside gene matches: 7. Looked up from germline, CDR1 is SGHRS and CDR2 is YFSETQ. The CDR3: CASSYTQGGHEKLFF. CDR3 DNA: TGCGCCAGCAGCTATACACAGGGGGGACATGAAAAACTGTTTTTT.

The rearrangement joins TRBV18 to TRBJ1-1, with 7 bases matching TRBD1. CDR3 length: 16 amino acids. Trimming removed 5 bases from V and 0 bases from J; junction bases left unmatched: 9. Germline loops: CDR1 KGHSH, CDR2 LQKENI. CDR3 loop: CASSVNRGGMNTEAFF. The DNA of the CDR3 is TGTGCCAGCTCAGTAAACAGGGGAGGAATGAACACTGAAGCTTTCTTT. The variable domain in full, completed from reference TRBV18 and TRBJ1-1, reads NAGVMQNPRHLVRRRGQEARLRCSPMKGHSHVYWYRQLPEEGLKFMVYLQKENIIDESGMPKERFSAEFPKEGPSILRIQQVVRGDSAAYFCASSVNRGGMNTEAFFGQGTRLTVV.

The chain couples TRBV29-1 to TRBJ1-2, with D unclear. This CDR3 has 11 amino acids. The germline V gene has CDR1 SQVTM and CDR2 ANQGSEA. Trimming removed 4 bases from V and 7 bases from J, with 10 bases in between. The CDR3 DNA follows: TGCAGCGTTGGGTCTCAGTTTGGCTACACCTTC. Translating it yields CSVGSQFGYTF.

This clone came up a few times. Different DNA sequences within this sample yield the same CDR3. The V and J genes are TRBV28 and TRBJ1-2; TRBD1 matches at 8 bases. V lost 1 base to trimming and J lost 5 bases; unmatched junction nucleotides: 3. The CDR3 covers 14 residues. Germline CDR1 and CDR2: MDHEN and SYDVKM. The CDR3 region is CASSLSDRGYGYTF. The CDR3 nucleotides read TGTGCCAGCAGTTTATCCGACAGGGGATATGGCTACACCTTC.

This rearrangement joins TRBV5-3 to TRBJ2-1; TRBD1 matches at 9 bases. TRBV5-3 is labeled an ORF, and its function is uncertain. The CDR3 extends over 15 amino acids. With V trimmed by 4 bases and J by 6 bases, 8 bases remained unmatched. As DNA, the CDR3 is TGTGCCAGAAGCAACACCGGGACAGGGTCCAATGAGCAGTTCTTC. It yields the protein CARSNTGTGSNEQFF.

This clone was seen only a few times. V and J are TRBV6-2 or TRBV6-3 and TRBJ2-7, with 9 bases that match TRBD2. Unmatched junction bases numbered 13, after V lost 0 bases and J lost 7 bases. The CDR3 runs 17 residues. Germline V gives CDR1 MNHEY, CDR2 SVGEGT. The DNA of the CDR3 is TGTGCCAGCAGTTACTCGATGATGCGGGAGGGTACATGGGAGCAGTACGTC. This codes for CASSYSMMREGTWEQYV.

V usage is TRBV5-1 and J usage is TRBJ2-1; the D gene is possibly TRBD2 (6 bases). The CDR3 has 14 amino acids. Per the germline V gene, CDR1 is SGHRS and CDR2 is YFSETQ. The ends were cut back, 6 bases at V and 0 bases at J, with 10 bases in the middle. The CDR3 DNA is TGCGCCAGCAACGACGGGAGCTCCTACAATGAGCAGTTCTTC. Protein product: CASNDGSSYNEQFF.

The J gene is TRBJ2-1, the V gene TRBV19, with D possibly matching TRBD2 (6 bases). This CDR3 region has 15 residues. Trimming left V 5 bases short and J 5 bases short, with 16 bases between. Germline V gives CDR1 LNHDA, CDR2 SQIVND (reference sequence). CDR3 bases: TGTGCCAGTAGTCCGGGACTCCGAATCAACAATGAGCAGTTCTTC. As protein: CASSPGLRINNEQFF.

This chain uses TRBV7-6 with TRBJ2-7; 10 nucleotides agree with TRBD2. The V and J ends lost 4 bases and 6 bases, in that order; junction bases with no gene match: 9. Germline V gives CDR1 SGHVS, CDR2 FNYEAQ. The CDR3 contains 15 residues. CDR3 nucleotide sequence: TGTGCCAGCAGCTCGAATCCGGGACTAGCGTCCGAGCAGTACGTC. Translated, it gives CASSSNPGLASEQYV.

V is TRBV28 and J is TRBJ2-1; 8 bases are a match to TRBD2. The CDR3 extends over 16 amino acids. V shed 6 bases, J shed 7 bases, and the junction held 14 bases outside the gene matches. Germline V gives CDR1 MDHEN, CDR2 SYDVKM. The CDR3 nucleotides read TGTGCCAGCAGGACATCTGGCGGGAGGCCGTGGAATGAGCAGTTCTTC. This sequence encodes CASRTSGGRPWNEQFF. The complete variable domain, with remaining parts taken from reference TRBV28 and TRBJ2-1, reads DVKVTQSSRYLVKRTGEKVFLECVQDMDHENMFWYRQDPGLGLRLIYFSYDVKMKEKGDIPEGYSVSREKKERFSLILESASTNQTSMYLCASRTSGGRPWNEQFFGPGTRLTVL.

The CDR3 is CASSKGREKLFF. As DNA, the CDR3 is TGTGCCAGCAGTAAGGGGCGGGAAAAACTGTTTTTT. The V call is TRBV2, the J call TRBJ1-4, with D tentatively TRBD1 (5 bases). Trimming left V 5 bases short and J 8 bases short, with 9 bases between. Germline loops: CDR1 SNHLY, CDR2 FYNNEI. This CDR3 contains 12 residues.